This TCR beta chain stems from a study of cytomegalovirus exposure and HLA in healthy donors. Broader study findings: Among TCR sequences, most were rare, though some public TCRs appeared in many donors.

Turning to this clone: Its antigen is as yet unknown.

After removal of 4 bases from V and 9 bases from J, the junction contained 9 bases not matched to a gene. Germline CDR1 is SGHRS and CDR2 is YFSETQ. CDR3 length: 16 amino acids. Libraries were prepared by immunoSEQ multiplex PCR; TCRdb keeps only in-frame clonotypes and omits some of them. The sample yields 90,000 to 100,000 clones, about 90% seen once. This TCR was recovered from a man aged 18 to 29 in good health and CMV-seropositive. Sequenced sample: PBMCs. This sequence joins TRBV5-1 and TRBJ2-1, with 14 nucleotides matching TRBD2. The chain's CDR3 is CASSIGTSGSYREQFF. DNA for the CDR3: TGCGCCAGCAGCATTGGGACTAGCGGGAGTTATCGTGAGCAGTTCTTC.